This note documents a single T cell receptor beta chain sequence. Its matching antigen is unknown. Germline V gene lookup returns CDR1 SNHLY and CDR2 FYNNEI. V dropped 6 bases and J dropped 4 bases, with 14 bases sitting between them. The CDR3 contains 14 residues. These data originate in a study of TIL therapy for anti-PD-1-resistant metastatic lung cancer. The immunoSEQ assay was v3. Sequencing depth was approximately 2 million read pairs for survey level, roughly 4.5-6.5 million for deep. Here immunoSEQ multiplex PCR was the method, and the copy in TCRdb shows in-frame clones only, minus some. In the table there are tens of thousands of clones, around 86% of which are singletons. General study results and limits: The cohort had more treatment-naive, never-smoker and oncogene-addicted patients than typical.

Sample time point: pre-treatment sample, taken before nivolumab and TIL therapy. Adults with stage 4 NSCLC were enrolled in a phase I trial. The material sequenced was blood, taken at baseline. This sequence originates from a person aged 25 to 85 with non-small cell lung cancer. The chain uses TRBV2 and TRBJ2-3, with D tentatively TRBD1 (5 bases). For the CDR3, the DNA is TGTGCCAGCAGCCGACAGTCATGGGCAGATACGCAGTATTTT. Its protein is CASSRQSWADTQYF.